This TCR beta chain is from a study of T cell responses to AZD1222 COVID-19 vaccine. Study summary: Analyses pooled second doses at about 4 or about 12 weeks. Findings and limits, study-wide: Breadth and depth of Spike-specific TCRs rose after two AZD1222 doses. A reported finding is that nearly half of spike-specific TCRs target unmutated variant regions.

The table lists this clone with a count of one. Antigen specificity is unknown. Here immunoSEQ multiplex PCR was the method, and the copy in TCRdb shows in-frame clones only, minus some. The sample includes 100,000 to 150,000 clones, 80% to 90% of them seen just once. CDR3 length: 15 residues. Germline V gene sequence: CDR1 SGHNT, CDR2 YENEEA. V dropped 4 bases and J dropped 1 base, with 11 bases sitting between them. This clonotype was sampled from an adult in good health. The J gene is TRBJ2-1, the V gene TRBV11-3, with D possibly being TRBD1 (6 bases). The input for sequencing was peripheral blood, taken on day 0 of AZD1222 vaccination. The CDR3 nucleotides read TGTGCCAGCAGCTCTCAGGGGTTTTCCTACAATGAGCAGTTCTTC. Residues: CASSSQGFSYNEQFF.